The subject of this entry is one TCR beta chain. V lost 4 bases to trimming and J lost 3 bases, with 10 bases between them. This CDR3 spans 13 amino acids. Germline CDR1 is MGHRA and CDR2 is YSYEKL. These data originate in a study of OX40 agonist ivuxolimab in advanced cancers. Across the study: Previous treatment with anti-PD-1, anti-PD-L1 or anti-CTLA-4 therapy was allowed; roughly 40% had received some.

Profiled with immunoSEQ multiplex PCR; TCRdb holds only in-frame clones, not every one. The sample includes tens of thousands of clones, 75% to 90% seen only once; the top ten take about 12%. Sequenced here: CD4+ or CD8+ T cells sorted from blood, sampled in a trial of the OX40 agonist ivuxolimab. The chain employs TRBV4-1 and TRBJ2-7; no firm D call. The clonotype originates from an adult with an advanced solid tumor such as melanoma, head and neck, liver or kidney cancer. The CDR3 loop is CASSLHFGYEQYF. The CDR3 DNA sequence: TGCGCCAGCAGCCTCCATTTCGGCTACGAGCAGTACTTC.